The T cell receptor beta chain described here comes from a study of T-cell reconstitution after alpha-beta-depleted transplantation in children. Points from the study as a whole: By one year post-transplant, T-cell counts and diversity largely arose from T cells that were newly produced.

Comment on this clonotype: The antigen remains unidentified.

The TCRbeta library was prepared with unique molecular identifiers. TCRdb processed the PCR reads anew with MiXCR; each CDR3 protein has one entry. The profile shows about 250,000 distinct CDR3 sequences, around 25% of them singletons. The CDR3 spans 14 residues. The ends were cut back, 2 bases at V and 0 bases at J, with 11 bases in the middle. Germline CDR1 DFQATT, CDR2 SNEGSKA (reference sequence). The material sequenced was PBMCs, mostly from graft donor cells, taken 360 days after TCRalphabeta/CD19-depleted stem cell transplant. The rearrangement uses TRBV20-1 and TRBJ2-7; perhaps TRBD2 as D (5 bases). The TCR originated in a female patient aged 2 to 10 who had a stem cell transplant for congenital amegakaryocytic thrombocytopenia, so the T cells may come from the graft donor. CDR3 coding DNA: TGCAGTGCTAGAACGGACTTAACCTCCTACGAGCAGTACTTC. Amino acids: CSARTDLTSYEQYF.